Shown below are 27 T cell receptor beta chains from a single sample sequenced in a study of OX40 agonist ivuxolimab in advanced cancers. Profiling relied on immunoSEQ multiplex PCR, and the TCRdb table lists in-frame clones only, not all of them. The sample carries roughly 100,000 clones, approximately 86% recorded once. Here the sequenced sample was CD4+ or CD8+ T cells sorted from blood, taken in a trial of the OX40 agonist ivuxolimab. These TCRs come from an adult with an advanced solid tumor such as melanoma, head and neck, liver or kidney cancer.

This chain connects TRBV30 to TRBJ2-5, with TRBD2 matching 12 bases. Unmatched junction bases numbered 11, after V lost 7 bases and J lost 5 bases. The length of the CDR3 is 15 residues. CDR1 and CDR2 from the germline V gene are GTSNPN and SVGIG (reference sequence). The CDR3 sequence: CASETSGRSRETQYF. CDR3 nucleotide sequence: TGTGCCTCGGAGACTAGCGGGAGATCCCGCGAGACCCAGTACTTC.

The V gene is TRBV20-1, the J gene TRBJ2-7; D ambiguous. The CDR3 runs 11 residues. The V gene lost 3 bases and the J gene lost 3 bases, with 6 bases spanning the gap. Per the germline V gene, CDR1 is DFQATT and CDR2 is SNEGSKA (reference sequence). CDR3 protein: CSARYDYEQYF. The DNA of the CDR3 is TGCAGTGCTAGGTACGACTACGAGCAGTACTTC.

The chain has TRBV9 and TRBJ2-5; no firm D call. The CDR3 sequence is 14 residues long. The germline V gene has CDR1 SGDLS and CDR2 YYNGEE. With 4 bases removed from V and 5 bases from J, the gap between germline ends came to 15 bases. The CDR3 here is CASSPSIGGETQYF. CDR3 nucleotide sequence: TGTGCCAGCAGCCCTTCAATAGGTGGGGAGACCCAGTACTTC.

About this clone: The identical CDR3 is also encoded by other nucleotide sequences in the sample. The rearrangement joins TRBV10-1 to TRBJ2-6; D gene uncertain. V dropped 2 bases and J dropped 0 bases, with 5 bases sitting between them. Germline V gives CDR1 WNHNN, CDR2 SYGVQD (reference sequence). The CDR3 covers 15 residues. The CDR3 DNA is TGCGCCAGCAGTGAGGGCGGCTCTGGGGCCAACGTCCTGACTTTC. Translation: CASSEGGSGANVLTF.

V is TRBV2 and J is TRBJ1-1, with unresolved D. Germline loops: CDR1 SNHLY, CDR2 FYNNEI. The length of the CDR3 is 14 residues. V lost 5 bases and J 0 bases, leaving 10 bases between the germline ends. The CDR3 reads CASSPRPMNTEAFF. The CDR3 coding sequence is TGTGCCAGCAGTCCAAGACCTATGAACACTGAAGCTTTCTTT.

The chain joins TRBV2 to TRBJ2-1; weak D call: TRBD2 (6 bases). This CDR3 region has 13 residues. Germline V lookup: CDR1 SNHLY, CDR2 FYNNEI. Trimming left V 5 bases short and J 8 bases short, with 13 bases between. The CDR3 here is CASSPRLVDEQFF. For the CDR3, the DNA is TGTGCCAGCAGTCCCCGACTAGTCGATGAGCAGTTCTTC.

This clone was observed a single time. The chain combines TRBV7-2 with TRBJ2-2; D possibly corresponds to TRBD1 (6 bases). CDR3 length: 15 amino acids. Germline assignment: CDR1 SGHTA and CDR2 FQGNSA. V lost 1 base and J lost 5, with 11 bases in between. DNA of the CDR3: TGTGCCAGCAGCTTAGGGGCAGGGGAGACCGGGGAGCTGTTTTTT. The encoded protein is CASSLGAGETGELFF. Full variable domain (remainder filled in from reference TRBV7-2 and TRBJ2-2): GAGVSQSPSNKVTEKGKDVELRCDPISGHTALYWYRQSLGQGLEFLIYFQGNSAPDKSGLPSDRFSAERTGGSVSTLTIQRTQQEDSAVYLCASSLGAGETGELFFGEGSRLTVL.

The chain carries TRBV20-1 and TRBJ2-5; D is undetermined. Germline V gives CDR1 DFQATT, CDR2 SNEGSKA (reference sequence). This CDR3 spans 11 amino acids. Trimming left V 6 bases short and J 5 bases short, with 10 bases between. The CDR3 protein is CSAQPRETQYF. CDR3 in DNA: TGCAGTGCACAACCTCGGGAGACCCAGTACTTC.

The chain is built from TRBV9 and TRBJ2-2; D not resolved. Trimming stripped 0 bases from V and 1 base from J, with 4 bases between. CDR1 and CDR2 from the germline V gene are SGDLS and YYNGEE. There are 14 residues in the CDR3. In DNA, the CDR3 is TGTGCCAGCAGCGTAGATGGGAACACCGGGGAGCTGTTTTTT. Protein product: CASSVDGNTGELFF.

The CDR3 loop reads CASGLGHPDTQYF. In DNA form, the CDR3 reads TGTGCTAGTGGTTTAGGACACCCAGATACGCAGTATTTT. The chain recombines TRBV12-5 with TRBJ2-3, with TRBD1 as a possible D gene (5 bases). Germline V gene lookup returns CDR1 LGHNT and CDR2 FRNRAP. V was shortened by 3 bases and J by 4 bases, with 8 bases between the two germline ends. CDR3 length equals 13 residues. The full variable domain, its missing parts supplied by reference TRBV12-5 and TRBJ2-3, is DARVTQTPRHKVTEMGQEVTMRCQPILGHNTVFWYRQTMMQGLELLAYFRNRAPLDDSGMPKDRFSAEMPDATLATLKIQPSEPRDSAVYFCASGLGHPDTQYFGPGTRLTVL.

The chain has TRBV7-9 and TRBJ2-1, with D perhaps TRBD2 (5 bases). The V and J ends lost 1 base and 12 bases respectively, with 10 bases between them. The CDR3 has 12 amino acids. The V gene's germline CDR1 is SEHNR and CDR2 FQNEAQ (reference sequence). The DNA for the CDR3 is TGTGCCAGCAGCTTAGGGACTGGTCCGCAGTTCTTC. It translates to CASSLGTGPQFF.

The chain combines TRBV6-5 with TRBJ2-7; D gene ambiguous. Between the trimmed V and J ends, which lost 0 bases and 3 bases, there was a span of 9 bases. The CDR3 runs 14 residues. Germline CDR1 and CDR2: MNHEY and SVGAGI. CDR3 sequence reads: CASSYSPYSYEQYF. The DNA of the CDR3 is TGTGCCAGCAGTTACTCGCCGTACAGCTACGAGCAGTACTTC.

The V call is TRBV28, the J call TRBJ1-1, with D unclear. Trimming took 3 bases from V and 6 from J, leaving 8 bases between them. This CDR3 has 12 amino acids. Germline CDR1 reads MDHEN; CDR2 reads SYDVKM. The CDR3 DNA sequence: TGTGCCAGCAGTTTTGCGAGGTCTGAAGCTTTCTTT. Its protein is CASSFARSEAFF.

The chain couples TRBV27 to TRBJ2-1, with 12 positions matching TRBD2. The CDR3 extends over 14 amino acids. The V gene's germline CDR1 is MNHEY and CDR2 SMNVEV (reference sequence). Trimming cost V 6 bases and J 4 bases; bases outside gene matches: 1. The CDR3 sequence: CASRTSGSYNEQFF. Written as DNA, the CDR3 is TGTGCCAGCAGGACTAGCGGGAGTTACAATGAGCAGTTCTTC.

This clone was seen just once. CDR3 nucleotides: TGTGCCAGCAGCGACACAGGGGATCCGTACAATGAGCAGTTCTTC. Translation gives CASSDTGDPYNEQFF. The chain employs TRBV9 and TRBJ2-1; 7 bases agree with TRBD1. CDR3 length: 15 amino acids. The V gene end was trimmed by 3 bases and the J gene end by 4 bases; junction bases not matched to a gene: 7. Germline V gene sequence: CDR1 SGDLS, CDR2 YYNGEE.

The chain has TRBV4-1 and TRBJ1-1; D is uncertain. Germline V gives CDR1 MGHRA, CDR2 YSYEKL. V dropped 0 bases and J dropped 0 bases, with 8 bases sitting between them. This CDR3 comprises 15 residues. The CDR3 is CASSQDPGMNTEAFF. The DNA for the CDR3 is TGCGCCAGCAGCCAAGATCCGGGGATGAACACTGAAGCTTTCTTT.

The rearrangement joins TRBV2 to TRBJ1-1; D unclear. CDR3 length: 11 residues. Trimming pared 4 bases from V and 11 bases from J, leaving 11 bases between. Germline V gene data show CDR1 as SNHLY and CDR2 as FYNNEI. CDR3 bases: TGTGCCAGCAGTGGTTTACTGGGGGCTTTCTTT. It is translated as CASSGLLGAFF. Using reference TRBV2 and TRBJ1-1 for the parts outside the CDR3, the full variable domain is EPEVTQTPSHQVTQMGQEVILRCVPISNHLYFYWYRQILGQKVEFLVSFYNNEISEKSEIFDDQFSVERPDGSNFTLKIRSTKLEDSAMYFCASSGLLGAFFGQGTRLTVV.

V gene TRBV5-1 combines with J gene TRBJ2-1, with 11 bases matching TRBD2. The CDR3 length is 15 residues. Losses at the gene ends were 0 bases for V and 9 bases for J; bases not matched to a gene: 5. Germline V gene lookup returns CDR1 SGHRS and CDR2 YFSETQ. The CDR3 loop reads CASSLDTTSGSEQFF. The DNA for the CDR3 is TGCGCCAGCAGCTTGGACACAACTAGCGGGAGTGAGCAGTTCTTC.

CDR3 residues: CASSPGLAGDGEQYF. The CDR3 DNA follows: TGCGCCAGCAGCCCGGGACTAGCGGGAGATGGGGAGCAGTACTTC. This chain connects TRBV5-1 to TRBJ2-7; 14 bases align to TRBD2. Germline values: CDR1 SGHRS, CDR2 YFSETQ. The CDR3 is 15 amino acids. The V and J ends lost 4 bases and 7 bases, in that order; junction bases with no gene match: 7.

The rearrangement links TRBV9 to TRBJ2-1; D is perhaps TRBD2 (5 bases). Germline V gene lookup returns CDR1 SGDLS and CDR2 YYNGEE. This CDR3 region has 17 residues. Trimming removed 7 bases at V and 0 bases at J, with 20 bases between. The CDR3 is CASQRDIYESSYNEQFF. DNA for the CDR3: TGTGCCAGCCAACGGGATATTTACGAGAGCTCCTACAATGAGCAGTTCTTC.

The chain employs TRBV7-6 and TRBJ2-7; D might be TRBD1 or TRBD2, each matching 5 bases. Trimming took off 0 bases at V and 7 bases at J, with 10 bases between the two ends. The CDR3 has 13 amino acids. In germline, CDR1 is SGHVS, CDR2 FNYEAQ. DNA for the CDR3: TGTGCCAGCAGCTTAGCGGGGGTTGAAGAGCAGTACTTC. This translates into CASSLAGVEEQYF.

V gene TRBV5-4 combines with J gene TRBJ2-1, with D uncertain. Trimming stripped 10 bases from V and 4 bases from J, with 9 bases between. The germline V gene has CDR1 SGHNT and CDR2 YYREEE (reference sequence). The CDR3 extends over 11 amino acids. The CDR3 nucleotides are TGTGCCTACGCTCGGTACAATGAGCAGTTCTTC. It codes for CAYARYNEQFF.

This clone came up a few times. J is TRBJ2-1 and V is TRBV19; 7 bases fit TRBD1. Looked up from germline, CDR1 is LNHDA and CDR2 is SQIVND (reference sequence). Unmatched junction bases numbered 13, after V lost 5 bases and J lost 3 bases. CDR3 size: 17 residues. This chain's CDR3 is CASSAQGGGFGYNEQFF. Here the CDR3 DNA reads TGTGCCAGTAGTGCTCAAGGGGGCGGGTTTGGCTACAATGAGCAGTTCTTC.

The chain recombines TRBV28 with TRBJ1-5; D not certain. V shed 5 bases and J shed 4 bases, with 9 bases lying between them. This CDR3 has 13 amino acids. CDR1 is MDHEN and CDR2 is SYDVKM in the germline V gene. CDR3 sequence: CASSLTSNQPQHF. CDR3 nucleotides: TGTGCCAGCAGTCTTACGAGTAATCAGCCCCAGCATTTT.

The V gene is TRBV27, the J gene TRBJ2-1; no firm D call. The V gene lost 6 bases and the J gene lost 0 bases, with 12 bases spanning the gap. CDR3 length equals 15 residues. Per the germline V gene, CDR1 is MNHEY and CDR2 is SMNVEV (reference sequence). The CDR3 spells CASRPSPSSYNEQFF. The CDR3, as DNA: TGTGCCAGCAGACCTTCTCCGAGCTCCTACAATGAGCAGTTCTTC.

The CDR3 loop is CATTLTDTQYF. CDR3 bases: TGTGCCACCACCCTCACAGATACGCAGTATTTT. The genes are TRBV5-4 and TRBJ2-3; no clear D. The CDR3 consists of 11 residues. Germline values: CDR1 SGHNT, CDR2 YYREEE (reference sequence). The V end lost 9 bases, the J end lost 2 bases, and 7 bases lay between the germline ends.

This rearrangement joins TRBV28 to TRBJ2-7, with 7 nucleotides matching TRBD1. Trimming at V came to 5 bases and at J to 7 bases, leaving 14 bases not matched to a gene. The CDR3 length is 15 residues. In germline, CDR1 is MDHEN, CDR2 SYDVKM. The chain's CDR3 is CASSPHTDRAREQYF. The CDR3 bases are TGTGCCAGCAGTCCGCACACCGACAGGGCAAGGGAGCAGTACTTC.